The clone carrying this TCR beta chain was observed many times. Its antigen is still unknown. Per germline, CDR1 LGHDT and CDR2 YNNKEL (reference sequence). Germline trimming cut 4 bases from V and 6 bases from J; bases unmatched to any gene: 7. CDR3 length: 15 residues. With 10-nucleotide random UMIs included, cDNA was synthesized by 5'RACE. TCRdb re-called the 5' RACE reads with MiXCR, one entry per CDR3 protein. Of under 20,000 distinct CDR3 sequences listed, under 15% are singletons. These data are taken from a study of neurological immune-mediated disorders. General study results and limits: Subjects shared no identical expanded-clone CDR3 amino acid sequences, suggesting private TCR-beta repertoires in all groups.

The source is a man aged 60-69 years with HTLV-1-associated myelopathy (HAM/TSP). The sample taken for sequencing was PBMCs. This chain connects TRBV3-1 to TRBJ2-7, with 12 bases fitting TRBD1. The CDR3 nucleotides read TGTGCCAGCAGCCCTGGGGGACAGGGGGCTGGCGAGCAGTACTTC. This codes for CASSPGGQGAGEQYF.